Shown below are 17 T cell receptor beta chains from a single sample sequenced in a study of breast tumors, draining lymph nodes, adjacent tissues. MiXCR, applied by TCRdb to the multiplex PCR reads, yields one record per CDR3 protein. Seen here are approximately 280,000 distinct CDR3 sequences, around 30% observed once, and the top ten hold more than 0.85%. Axillary draining lymph nodes of breast cancer patients supplied the node samples. Sequencing input: axillary lymph node tissue. The receptors come from a female donor with breast cancer. Some clones in this sample may be carry-over from other donors' samples.

Ten or more counts support this clonotype. The chain has TRBV12-3 or TRBV12-4 and TRBJ2-7; weak D call: TRBD2 (5 bases). V was pared by 1 base and J by 2 bases, with 12 bases between. The CDR3 sequence is 15 residues long. In nucleotides, the CDR3 is TGTGCCAGCAGTTTAGTAACCGGGAATCCCTACGAGCAGTACTTC. This gives the protein CASSLVTGNPYEQYF.

V is TRBV12-5 and J is TRBJ2-5; 9 bases match TRBD1. The trim removed 1 base at V and 5 bases at J, leaving 8 bases unmatched. The CDR3 extends over 16 amino acids. CDR1 and CDR2 (germline): LGHNT, FRNRAP. The CDR3 loop is CASGLGTGALEETQYF. In nucleotides, the CDR3 is TGTGCTAGTGGTTTGGGGACAGGGGCCCTGGAGGAGACCCAGTACTTC.

This clonotype was picked up many times. The CDR3 here is CSAEVGRDSPLHF. For the CDR3, the DNA is TGCAGTGCTGAGGTCGGACGCGATTCACCCCTCCACTTT. V gene TRBV20-1 combines with J gene TRBJ1-6, with D unresolved. The germline gives CDR1 DFQATT, CDR2 SNEGSKA (reference sequence). The CDR3 runs 13 residues. V gave up 5 bases and J gave up 8 bases, with 13 bases separating them.

This clonotype came up once. V and J are TRBV20-1 and TRBJ2-3; 9 bases match TRBD2. The germline gives CDR1 DFQATT, CDR2 SNEGSKA (reference sequence). This CDR3 contains 13 residues. The CDR3 loop reads CGGSGGRYNEQYF. As DNA, the CDR3 is TGCGGTGGTAGCGGGGGCCGGTACAATGAGCAGTATTTT.

Many counts were recorded for this clonotype. V is TRBV7-3 and J is TRBJ2-1; a possible D gene is TRBD1 (5 bases). The V gene's germline CDR1 is SGHTA and CDR2 FQGTGA. V lost 2 bases, J lost 3 bases, and 14 bases lay in between. This CDR3 spans 16 amino acids. CDR3 bases: TGTGCCAGCAGCTTATCTGGGGCATCAATCTACAATGAGCAGTTCTTC. This gives the protein CASSLSGASIYNEQFF.

In its sample, this clonotype was seen many times. J is TRBJ1-5 and V is TRBV5-1; the D gene is possibly TRBD1 (5 bases). The CDR3 is made up of 14 amino acids. In germline, CDR1 is SGHRS, CDR2 YFSETQ. The V end lost 1 base, the J end lost 2 bases, and 7 bases lay between the germline ends. This CDR3 reads CASSLRGGNQPQHF. The CDR3 DNA sequence: TGCGCCAGCAGCTTGCGGGGGGGCAATCAGCCCCAGCATTTT. Full variable domain (rest looked up from reference TRBV5-1 and TRBJ1-5): KAGVTQTPRYLIKTRGQQVTLSCSPISGHRSVSWYQQTPGQGLQFLFEYFSETQRNKGNFPGRFSGRQFSNSRSEMNVSTLELGDSALYLCASSLRGGNQPQHFGDGTRLSIL.

The V call is TRBV29-1, the J call TRBJ2-5, with D possibly being TRBD1 or TRBD2 (5 bases each). CDR1 and CDR2 (germline): SQVTM, ANQGSEA. The germline V and J ends were trimmed by 7 bases and 5 bases, with 20 bases remaining between them. This CDR3 is 14 amino acids long. The CDR3 sequence: CSAPNQGRMETQYF. CDR3 DNA sequence: TGCAGCGCCCCCAACCAGGGACGTATGGAGACCCAGTACTTC.

This clonotype was picked up many times. CDR3 sequence: CASQGGEPYEQYF. CDR3 sequence (DNA): TGCGCCAGCCAGGGGGGAGAACCCTACGAGCAGTACTTC. The V and J genes are TRBV10-2 and TRBJ2-7; the D gene is possibly TRBD1 (7 bases). Germline lookup yields CDR1 WSHSY and CDR2 SAAADI. Trimming stripped 8 bases from V and 2 bases from J, with 13 bases between. The CDR3 loop spans 13 amino acids.

The chain links TRBV11-3 to TRBJ2-4; D is possibly TRBD1 (6 bases). The germline V and J ends were trimmed by 1 base and 3 bases, with 13 bases remaining between them. Germline V gives CDR1 SGHNT, CDR2 YENEEA. The CDR3 spans 16 residues. This CDR3 reads CASSLVGQLGKNIQYF. The CDR3 bases are TGTGCCAGCAGCTTAGTTGGACAGTTGGGCAAAAACATTCAGTACTTC.

This chain joins TRBV30 and TRBJ2-1, with TRBD2 matching over 8 bases. Germline trimming cut 0 bases from V and 5 bases from J; bases unmatched to any gene: 18. This CDR3 is built from 19 residues. Per germline, CDR1 GTSNPN and CDR2 SVGIG (reference sequence). For the CDR3, the DNA is TGTGCCTGGAGTGTACCCCTATCGAGCGGGAGACGGAGACACAATGAGCAGTTCTTC. Its protein product is CAWSVPLSSGRRRHNEQFF.

This clonotype was detected many times. V and J are TRBV20-1 and TRBJ2-7, with D perhaps TRBD2 (6 bases). This CDR3 spans 13 amino acids. V lost 7 bases and J lost 2, with 15 bases in between. Germline V gives CDR1 DFQATT, CDR2 SNEGSKA (reference sequence). The CDR3 protein is CSVAGTGTYEQYF. CDR3 DNA: TGCAGTGTTGCCGGGACTGGTACCTACGAGCAGTACTTC.

The chain joins TRBV11-2 to TRBJ2-3, with TRBD1 identical over 7 bases. The CDR3 totals 15 residues. V trimming: 8 bases; J trimming: 2 bases; junction bases outside the gene matches: 10. Germline V gene lookup returns CDR1 SGHAT and CDR2 FQNNGV. The CDR3, as DNA: TGTGCCAGCCTTCCCCCGGACAGGACCACAGATACGCAGTATTTT. Protein: CASLPPDRTTDTQYF. The whole variable domain, remainder taken from reference TRBV11-2 and TRBJ2-3, is EAGVAQSPRYKIIEKRQSVAFWCNPISGHATLYWYQQILGQGPKLLIQFQNNGVVDDSQLPKDRFSAERLKGVDSTLKIQPAKLEDSAVYLCASLPPDRTTDTQYFGPGTRLTVL.

For this clonotype: This may arise from a read error, as a much more abundant clone is one base away. Given the absence of the conserved phenylalanine or tryptophan at the CDR3 end, a read error is likely. The chain uses TRBV30 and TRBJ2-7; TRBD2 might be the D (5 bases). Germline-derived CDR1 and CDR2 are GTSNPN and SVGIG (reference sequence). The CDR3 is 13 amino acids. The ends were cut back, 1 base at V and 5 bases at J, with 12 bases in the middle. The CDR3 sequence is CAWSGRVDNEQYS. CDR3 sequence (DNA): TGTGCCTGGAGTGGGCGGGTCGATAACGAGCAGTACTCC.

The chain uses TRBV11-2 and TRBJ2-2; 15 nucleotides align to TRBD2. Germline CDR1 and CDR2: SGHAT and FQNNGV. The CDR3 is made up of 17 amino acids. With V trimmed by 5 bases and J by 6 bases, 7 bases remained unmatched. The CDR3 DNA is TGTGCCAGCAGCCTCCTTGGACTAGCGGGAGGGGCCGGGGAGCTGTTTTTT. Protein product: CASSLLGLAGGAGELFF.

The rearrangement joins TRBV29-1 to TRBJ2-3; D is uncertain. Germline lookup yields CDR1 SQVTM and CDR2 ANQGSEA. Trimming shortened V by 8 bases and J by 5 bases, and 26 bases separated the two germline ends. There are 16 residues in the CDR3. CDR3 DNA: TGCAGCAGTTACTCGATGGGCGGACCCGCGGTAGATACGCAGTATTTT. Its translation is CSSYSMGGPAVDTQYF.

This clonotype was recorded at least ten times. The chain employs TRBV7-2 and TRBJ2-1; 8 bases are shared with TRBD2. V lost 5 bases, J lost 10 bases, and 10 bases stayed unmatched. CDR3 length: 14 amino acids. Germline CDR1 and CDR2: SGHTA and FQGNSA. CDR3 region: CASSRPGLGAEQFF. The CDR3 DNA follows: TGTGCCAGCAGCAGGCCGGGACTAGGGGCCGAGCAGTTCTTC.

This clonotype was seen many times. The gene calls are TRBV7-2 and TRBJ2-7; D is perhaps TRBD2 (6 bases). CDR1 and CDR2 (germline): SGHTA, FQGNSA. The CDR3 length is 14 residues. Trimming left V 0 bases short and J 2 bases short, with 8 bases between. CDR3 sequence: CASSLAGTPYEQYF. The CDR3 nucleotides are TGTGCCAGCAGCTTAGCCGGGACTCCCTACGAGCAGTACTTC.